This TCR beta chain was identified in a study of patients and donors after allogeneic stem cell transplantation. The CDR3 is 12 amino acids. V lost 4 bases to trimming and J lost 8 bases, with 10 bases between them. Germline CDR1 is SGDLS and CDR2 is YYNGEE. One entry per CDR3 protein results from TCRdb running MiXCR on the RT-PCR reads. The data contain approximately 200,000 distinct CDR3 sequences, 41% of them singletons. The sequenced material came from blood, either unsorted or a sorted T cell fraction (not recorded which). This sequence was found in a human donor who was either an allogeneic HSCT recipient or a stem cell or donor lymphocyte infusion donor (not recorded which). It is not recorded whose cells these are; they may come from a transplant donor. The V call is TRBV9, the J call TRBJ2-1; unclear D gene. CDR3 DNA sequence: TGTGCCAGCAGCCCCGACTCGGATGAGCAGTTCTTC. It codes for CASSPDSDEQFF.